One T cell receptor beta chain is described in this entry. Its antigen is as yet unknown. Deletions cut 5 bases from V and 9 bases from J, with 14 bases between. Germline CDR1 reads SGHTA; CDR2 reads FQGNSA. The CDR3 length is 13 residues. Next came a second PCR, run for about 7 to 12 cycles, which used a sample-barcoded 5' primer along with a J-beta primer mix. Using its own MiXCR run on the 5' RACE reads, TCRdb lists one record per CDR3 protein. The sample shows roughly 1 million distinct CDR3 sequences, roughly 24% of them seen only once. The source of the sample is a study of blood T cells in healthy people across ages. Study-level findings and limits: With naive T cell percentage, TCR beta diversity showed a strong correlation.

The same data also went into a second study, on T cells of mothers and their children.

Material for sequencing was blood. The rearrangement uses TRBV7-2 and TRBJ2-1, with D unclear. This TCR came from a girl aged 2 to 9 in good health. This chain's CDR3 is CASSPNNPAEQFF. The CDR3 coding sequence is TGTGCCAGCAGCCCCAATAACCCGGCTGAGCAGTTCTTC.